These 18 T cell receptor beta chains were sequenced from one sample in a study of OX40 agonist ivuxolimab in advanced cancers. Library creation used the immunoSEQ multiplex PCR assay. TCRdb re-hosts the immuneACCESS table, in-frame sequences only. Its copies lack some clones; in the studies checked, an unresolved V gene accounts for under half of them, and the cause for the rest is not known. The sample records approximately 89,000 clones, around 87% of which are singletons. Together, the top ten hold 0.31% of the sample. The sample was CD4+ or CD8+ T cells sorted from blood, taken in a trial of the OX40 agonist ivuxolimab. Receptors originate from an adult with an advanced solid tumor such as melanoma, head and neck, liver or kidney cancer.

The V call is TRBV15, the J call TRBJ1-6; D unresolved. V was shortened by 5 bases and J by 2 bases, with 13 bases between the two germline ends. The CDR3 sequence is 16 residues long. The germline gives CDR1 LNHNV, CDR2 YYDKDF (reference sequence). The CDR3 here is CATSPRGGTYNSPLHF. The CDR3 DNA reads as TGTGCCACCAGCCCTCGGGGTGGGACCTATAATTCACCCCTCCACTTT.

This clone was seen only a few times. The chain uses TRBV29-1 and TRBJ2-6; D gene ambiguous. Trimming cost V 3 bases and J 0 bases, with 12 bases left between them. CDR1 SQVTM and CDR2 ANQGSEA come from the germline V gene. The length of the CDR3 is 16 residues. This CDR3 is CSVEGTPNSGANVLTF. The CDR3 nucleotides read TGCAGCGTTGAGGGAACTCCCAACTCTGGGGCCAACGTCCTGACTTTC.

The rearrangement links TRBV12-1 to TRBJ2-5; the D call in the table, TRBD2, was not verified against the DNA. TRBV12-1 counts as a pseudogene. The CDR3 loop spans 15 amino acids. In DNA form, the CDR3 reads TGTGCCAGCATCGTACGGGGGGGCAGGGAAGAGACCCAGTACTTC. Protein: CASIVRGGREETQYF.

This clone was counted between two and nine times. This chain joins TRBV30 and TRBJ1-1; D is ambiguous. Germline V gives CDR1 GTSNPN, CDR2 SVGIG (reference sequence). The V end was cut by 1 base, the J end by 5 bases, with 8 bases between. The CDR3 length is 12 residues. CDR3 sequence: CAWSGGRTEAFF. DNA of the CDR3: TGTGCCTGGAGTGGAGGGAGGACTGAAGCTTTCTTT.

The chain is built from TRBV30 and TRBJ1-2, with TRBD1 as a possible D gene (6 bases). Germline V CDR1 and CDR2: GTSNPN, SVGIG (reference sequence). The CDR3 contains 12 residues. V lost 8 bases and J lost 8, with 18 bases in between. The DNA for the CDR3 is TGTGCCAGCTACACAGGGAACGAGGGCTACACCTTC. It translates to CASYTGNEGYTF.

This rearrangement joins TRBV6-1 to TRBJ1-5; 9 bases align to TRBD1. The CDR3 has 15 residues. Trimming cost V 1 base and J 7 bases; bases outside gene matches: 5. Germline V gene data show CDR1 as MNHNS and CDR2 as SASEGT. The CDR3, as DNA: TGTGCCAGCAGTGAAGGCCGACAGGGGGGCCAGCCCCAGCATTTT. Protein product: CASSEGRQGGQPQHF.

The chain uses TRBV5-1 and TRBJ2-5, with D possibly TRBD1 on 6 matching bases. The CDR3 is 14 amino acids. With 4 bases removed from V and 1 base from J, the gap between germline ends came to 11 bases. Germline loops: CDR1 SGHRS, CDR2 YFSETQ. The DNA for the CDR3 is TGCGCCAGCAGCCCCGGACAGAGCCAAGAGACCCAGTACTTC. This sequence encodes CASSPGQSQETQYF.

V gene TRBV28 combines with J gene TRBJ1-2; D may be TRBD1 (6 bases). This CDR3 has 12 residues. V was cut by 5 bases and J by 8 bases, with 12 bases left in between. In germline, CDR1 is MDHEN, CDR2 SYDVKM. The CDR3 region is CASSITGWGYTF. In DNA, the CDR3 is TGTGCCAGCAGTATAACAGGGTGGGGCTACACCTTC.

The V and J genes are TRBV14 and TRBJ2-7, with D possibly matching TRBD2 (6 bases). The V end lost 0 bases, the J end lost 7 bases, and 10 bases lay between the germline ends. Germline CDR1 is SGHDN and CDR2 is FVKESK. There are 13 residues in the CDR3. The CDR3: CASSQDLRGEQYF. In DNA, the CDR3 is TGTGCCAGCAGCCAAGACCTCCGGGGGGAGCAGTACTTC.

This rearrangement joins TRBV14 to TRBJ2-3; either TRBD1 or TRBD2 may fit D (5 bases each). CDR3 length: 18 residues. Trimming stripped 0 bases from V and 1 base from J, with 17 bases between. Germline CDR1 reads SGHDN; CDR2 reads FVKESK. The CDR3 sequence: CASSQEGFGGPRTDTQYF. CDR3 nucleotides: TGTGCCAGCAGCCAAGAGGGGTTTGGGGGTCCCCGCACAGATACGCAGTATTTT.

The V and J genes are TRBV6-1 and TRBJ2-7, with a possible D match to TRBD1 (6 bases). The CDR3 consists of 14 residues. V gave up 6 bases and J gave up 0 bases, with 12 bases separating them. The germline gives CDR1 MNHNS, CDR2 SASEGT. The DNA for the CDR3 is TGTGCCAGCAGCATTGGGACATCCTCCTACGAGCAGTACTTC. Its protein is CASSIGTSSYEQYF.

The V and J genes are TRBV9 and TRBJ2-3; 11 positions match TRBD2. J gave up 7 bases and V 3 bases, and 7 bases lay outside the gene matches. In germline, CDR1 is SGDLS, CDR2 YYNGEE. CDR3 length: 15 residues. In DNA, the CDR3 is TGTGCCAGCAGCGATAGCGGGGGGGGAATAAATACGCAGTATTTT. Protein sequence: CASSDSGGGINTQYF.

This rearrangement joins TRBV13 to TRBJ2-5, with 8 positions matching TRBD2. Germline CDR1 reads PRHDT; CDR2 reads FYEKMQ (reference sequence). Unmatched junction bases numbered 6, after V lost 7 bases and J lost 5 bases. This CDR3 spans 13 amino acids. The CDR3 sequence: CASTGGGPETQYF. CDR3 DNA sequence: TGTGCCAGCACGGGCGGGGGGCCGGAGACCCAGTACTTC.

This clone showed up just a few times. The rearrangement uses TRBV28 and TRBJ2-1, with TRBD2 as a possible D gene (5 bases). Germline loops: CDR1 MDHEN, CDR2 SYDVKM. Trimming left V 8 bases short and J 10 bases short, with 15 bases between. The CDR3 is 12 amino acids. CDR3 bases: TGTGCCAGCGTAACCCTACCGGGGGAGCAGTTCTTC. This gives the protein CASVTLPGEQFF. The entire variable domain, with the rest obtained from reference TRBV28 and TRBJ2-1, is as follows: DVKVTQSSRYLVKRTGEKVFLECVQDMDHENMFWYRQDPGLGLRLIYFSYDVKMKEKGDIPEGYSVSREKKERFSLILESASTNQTSMYLCASVTLPGEQFFGPGTRLTVL.

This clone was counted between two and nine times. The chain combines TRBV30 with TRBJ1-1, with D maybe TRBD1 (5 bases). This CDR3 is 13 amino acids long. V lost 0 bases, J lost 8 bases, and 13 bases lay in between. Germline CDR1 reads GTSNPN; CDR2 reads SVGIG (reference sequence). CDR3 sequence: CAWSVGLRTEAFF. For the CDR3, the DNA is TGTGCCTGGAGTGTAGGGCTCCGGACAGAAGCTTTCTTT.

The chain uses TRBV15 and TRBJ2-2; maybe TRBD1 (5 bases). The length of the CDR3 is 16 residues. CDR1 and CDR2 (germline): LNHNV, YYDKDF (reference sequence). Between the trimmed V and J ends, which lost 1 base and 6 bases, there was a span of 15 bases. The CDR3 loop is CATSRVGRGLAGELFF. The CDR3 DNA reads TGTGCCACCAGCAGAGTGGGAAGGGGTTTGGCCGGGGAGCTGTTTTTT. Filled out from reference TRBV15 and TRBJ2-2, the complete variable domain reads DAMVIQNPRYQVTQFGKPVTLSCSQTLNHNVMYWYQQKSSQAPKLLFHYYDKDFNNEADTPDNFQSRRPNTSFCFLDIRSPGLGDTAMYLCATSRVGRGLAGELFFGEGSRLTVL.

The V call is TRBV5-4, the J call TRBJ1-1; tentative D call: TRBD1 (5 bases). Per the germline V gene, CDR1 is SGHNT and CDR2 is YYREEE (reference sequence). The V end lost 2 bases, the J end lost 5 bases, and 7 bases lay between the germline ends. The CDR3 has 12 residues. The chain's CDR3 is CASSFTGTEAFF. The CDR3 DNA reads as TGTGCCAGCAGCTTTACAGGAACTGAAGCTTTCTTT.

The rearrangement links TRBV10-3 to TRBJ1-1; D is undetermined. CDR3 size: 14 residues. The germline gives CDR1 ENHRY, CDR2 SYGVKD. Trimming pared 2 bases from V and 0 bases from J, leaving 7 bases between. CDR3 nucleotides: TGTGCCATCAGTGAGAAAGGTGTGAACACTGAAGCTTTCTTT. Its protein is CAISEKGVNTEAFF.